Following are 20 T cell receptor beta chains from one sample sequenced in a study of cytomegalovirus exposure and HLA in healthy donors. The PCR used 60 Vbeta and 13 Jbeta primers. The repertoire was sequenced with immunoSEQ multiplex PCR; TCRdb's copy has only in-frame clones and lacks some. The sample comprises over 100,000 clones, 70% of which are singletons, and roughly 8.7% rests with the top ten. The sequenced material came from PBMCs. The receptors were gathered from a man between 25 and 39 years old in good health and CMV-seropositive.

The CDR3, as DNA: TGTGCCAGCAGCGGCCAGGGTTATGGGGATGAAAAACTGTTTTTT. Translation: CASSGQGYGDEKLFF. The rearrangement joins TRBV5-4 to TRBJ1-4; TRBD1 might be the D (5 bases). This CDR3 spans 15 amino acids. CDR1 is SGHNT, CDR2 YYREEE, per germline (reference sequence). Trimming removed 4 bases from V and 6 bases from J, with 16 bases in between.

The CDR3 DNA sequence: TGCGCCAGCAGCTTGGCAGGTCAGGGCCTACGTCGAGATGGCTACACCTTC. Its protein is CASSLAGQGLRRDGYTF. This chain connects TRBV5-1 to TRBJ1-2, with TRBD1 as a possible D gene (5 bases). CDR3 size: 17 residues. Trimming took off 0 bases at V and 6 bases at J, with 21 bases between the two ends. CDR1 is SGHRS, CDR2 YFSETQ, per germline.

This chain uses TRBV9 with TRBJ1-3, with D uncertain. The CDR3 contains 12 residues. Trimming shortened V by 4 bases and J by 4 bases, and 6 bases separated the two germline ends. Germline loops: CDR1 SGDLS, CDR2 YYNGEE. The chain's CDR3 is CASSPPGNTIYF. The CDR3 nucleotides are TGTGCCAGCAGCCCCCCGGGAAACACCATATATTTT.

The V gene is TRBV5-1, the J gene TRBJ2-2; D may be TRBD2 (6 bases). The CDR3 is 14 amino acids. CDR1 and CDR2 from the germline V gene are SGHRS and YFSETQ. V was shortened by 0 bases and J by 5 bases, with 8 bases between the two germline ends. CDR3 sequence reads: CASSLARGTGELFF. CDR3 in DNA: TGCGCCAGCAGCTTGGCCCGGGGGACCGGGGAGCTGTTTTTT.

This chain joins TRBV6-5 and TRBJ1-2; D gene unclear. The CDR3 contains 13 residues. With 0 bases removed from V and 6 bases from J, the gap between germline ends came to 8 bases. The germline V gene has CDR1 MNHEY and CDR2 SVGAGI. CDR3 sequence: CASSYSVADGYTF. DNA for the CDR3: TGTGCCAGCAGTTACTCGGTGGCGGATGGCTACACCTTC.

The V and J genes are TRBV9 and TRBJ1-2; weak D call: TRBD1 (5 bases). The CDR3 consists of 18 residues. Germline CDR1 is SGDLS and CDR2 is YYNGEE. V was pared by 1 base and J by 0 bases, with 19 bases between. Here the CDR3 reads CASSVSTREAGTNYGYTF. The CDR3 DNA follows: TGTGCCAGCAGCGTATCAACAAGGGAGGCAGGGACTAACTATGGCTACACCTTC.

The chain has TRBV15 and TRBJ2-5; 9 bases align to TRBD1. In germline, CDR1 is LNHNV, CDR2 YYDKDF (reference sequence). This CDR3 comprises 14 residues. The trim removed 3 bases at V and 7 bases at J, leaving 6 bases unmatched. CDR3: CATSRGQGLGTQYF. As DNA, the CDR3 is TGTGCCACCAGCAGGGGACAGGGTCTAGGGACCCAGTACTTC.

This chain joins TRBV27 and TRBJ2-1, with TRBD1 matching 8 bases. The V gene end was trimmed by 7 bases and the J gene end by 3 bases; junction bases not matched to a gene: 5. Germline loops: CDR1 MNHEY, CDR2 SMNVEV (reference sequence). The CDR3 spans 14 residues. The CDR3 here is CASTPGTGYNEQFF. CDR3 nucleotide sequence: TGTGCCAGCACTCCCGGGACAGGCTACAATGAGCAGTTCTTC.

V gene TRBV7-2 combines with J gene TRBJ2-5; 12 bases are a match to TRBD2. The trim removed 5 bases at V and 5 bases at J, leaving 3 bases unmatched. The CDR3 consists of 14 residues. Germline V gives CDR1 SGHTA, CDR2 FQGNSA. CDR3 amino acids: CASSRTSGTETQYF. The CDR3 region has the DNA TGTGCCAGCAGCCGGACTAGCGGGACGGAGACCCAGTACTTC. Full variable domain (missing parts from reference TRBV7-2 and TRBJ2-5): GAGVSQSPSNKVTEKGKDVELRCDPISGHTALYWYRQSLGQGLEFLIYFQGNSAPDKSGLPSDRFSAERTGGSVSTLTIQRTQQEDSAVYLCASSRTSGTETQYFGPGTRLLVL.

The chain carries TRBV6-5 and TRBJ2-3, with a weak D call TRBD2 (5 bases). The CDR3 is 14 residues long. Germline values: CDR1 MNHEY, CDR2 SVGAGI. Trimming removed 7 bases at V and 6 bases at J, with 17 bases between. The CDR3 loop is CASNRGDLGDTQYF. As DNA, the CDR3 is TGTGCCAGCAACCGGGGTGATTTGGGGGATACGCAGTATTTT.

This clone was seen a few times. The V and J genes are TRBV9 and TRBJ2-1; 15 nucleotides match TRBD2. V trimming: 3 bases; J trimming: 8 bases; junction bases outside the gene matches: 3. CDR3 length: 15 residues. Germline CDR1 and CDR2: SGDLS and YYNGEE. The CDR3 DNA reads TGTGCCAGCAGCGGGACTAGCGGGAGGGCGTATGAGCAGTTCTTC. Protein: CASSGTSGRAYEQFF. The full variable domain, with the rest looked up from reference TRBV9 and TRBJ2-1, is DSGVTQTPKHLITATGQRVTLRCSPRSGDLSVYWYQQSLDQGLQFLIQYYNGEERAKGNILERFSAQQFPDLHSELNLSSLELGDSALYFCASSGTSGRAYEQFFGPGTRLTVL.

As to this clone: The identical CDR3 is also encoded by other nucleotide sequences in the sample. This rearrangement joins TRBV10-3 to TRBJ1-2, with a tentative D call TRBD1 (5 bases). Trimming removed 0 bases at V and 4 bases at J, with 6 bases between. This CDR3 has 13 residues. Germline V gene lookup returns CDR1 ENHRY and CDR2 SYGVKD. CDR3 in amino acids: CAISESTAYGYTF. The CDR3 DNA follows: TGTGCCATCAGTGAGTCGACAGCCTATGGCTACACCTTC.

This clone was picked up a small number of times. The chain links TRBV11-3 to TRBJ2-5, with 8 bases that match TRBD2. The CDR3 has 16 residues. V lost 0 bases, J lost 1 base, and 4 bases stayed unmatched. The V gene's germline CDR1 is SGHNT and CDR2 YENEEA. The CDR3 DNA sequence: TGTGCCAGCAGCTTAGAACTAGCGGAGGTCCAAGAGACCCAGTACTTC. Translation gives CASSLELAEVQETQYF.

The chain couples TRBV27 to TRBJ2-3, with D possibly matching TRBD1 (6 bases). Trimming took off 4 bases at V and 1 base at J, with 12 bases between the two ends. The CDR3 has 15 residues. Germline CDR1 reads MNHEY; CDR2 reads SMNVEV (reference sequence). The chain's CDR3 is CASSSGQTRTDTQYF. DNA of the CDR3: TGTGCCAGCAGTTCCGGACAGACCCGCACAGATACGCAGTATTTT.

The chain employs TRBV19 and TRBJ2-7; TRBD1 aligns across 8 bases. The CDR3 runs to 15 residues. Germline assignment: CDR1 LNHDA and CDR2 SQIVND (reference sequence). V lost 3 bases, J lost 1 base, and 5 bases stayed unmatched. The CDR3 DNA sequence: TGTGCCAGTAGTATCTCGGGACAGGTTTCCTACGAGCAGTACTTC. It specifies CASSISGQVSYEQYF.

This chain links TRBV7-2 with TRBJ2-3, with D unclear. Looked up from germline, CDR1 is SGHTA and CDR2 is FQGNSA. Deletions cut 1 base from V and 6 bases from J, with 11 bases between. The CDR3 totals 14 residues. The CDR3 DNA reads TGTGCCAGCAGCTTAGGCCGTCAGGCGGATACGCAGTATTTT. This encodes CASSLGRQADTQYF.

This clone was counted a single time. The CDR3 loop is CAWSSTQGFRGNQPQHF. As DNA, the CDR3 is TGTGCCTGGAGTTCTACTCAGGGTTTCAGGGGCAATCAGCCCCAGCATTTT. This rearrangement joins TRBV30 to TRBJ1-5, with D perhaps matching TRBD1 (5 bases). Germline CDR1 and CDR2: GTSNPN and SVGIG (reference sequence). The CDR3 extends over 17 amino acids. Trimming removed 2 bases from V and 2 bases from J, with 19 bases in between.

The chain links TRBV7-9 to TRBJ1-4; 9 bases are a match to TRBD1. Per germline, CDR1 SEHNR and CDR2 FQNEAQ (reference sequence). CDR3 size: 15 residues. V was clipped by 5 bases and J by 5 bases; unmatched bases: 6. Here the CDR3 DNA reads TGTGCCAGCAGCCCGCGGGACAGGGAGAATGAAAAACTGTTTTTT. Its protein product is CASSPRDRENEKLFF. Together with reference TRBV7-9 and TRBJ1-4, the CDR3 gives the full variable domain: DTGVSQNPRHKITKRGQNVTFRCDPISEHNRLYWYRQTLGQGPEFLTYFQNEAQLEKSRLLSDRFSAERPKGSFSTLEIQRTEQGDSAMYLCASSPRDRENEKLFFGSGTQLSVL.

The rearrangement links TRBV11-1 to TRBJ2-5; possible D gene TRBD1, 6 bases. This CDR3 is 14 amino acids long. V was cut by 3 bases and J by 2 bases, with 10 bases left in between. The germline V gene encodes CDR1 SGHAT and CDR2 FQDESV (reference sequence). CDR3 amino acids: CASSFYTGQETQYF. In nucleotides, the CDR3 is TGTGCCAGCAGCTTCTACACAGGGCAAGAGACCCAGTACTTC.

This clone was seen a handful of times. The chain is built from TRBV27 and TRBJ2-3; the D gene is possibly TRBD2 (6 bases). The CDR3 consists of 15 residues. Trimming removed 3 bases at V and 0 bases at J, with 10 bases between. The V gene's germline CDR1 is MNHEY and CDR2 SMNVEV (reference sequence). CDR3 DNA sequence: TGTGCCAGCAGTTTCACCGGGACTAGCACAGATACGCAGTATTTT. Residues: CASSFTGTSTDTQYF.